A single T cell receptor (beta chain) is shown here with its context. Its antigen is not known. The entry originates in a study of shared clonotypes between healthy human individuals. Looking at the study overall: The people who gave samples were two women and three men aged 18 to 49. Findings and limits, study-wide: In a few donors, around 4.5% of naive CD4 clonotypes appeared in common.

Deletions cut 8 bases from V and 4 bases from J, with 8 bases between. The CDR3 covers 11 residues. Germline V gene data show CDR1 as KGHSH and CDR2 as LQKENI. The assay was immunoSEQ multiplex PCR, and TCRdb's table has in-frame clones only and misses some. The table has about 960,000 clones, around 80% seen once; the top ten hold roughly 1.5%. The specimen was memory CD4+ T cells sorted from blood. Subset in this sample: CD45RA-negative fraction. This chain links TRBV18 with TRBJ2-5; no reliable D call. The source of this sequence is a man between 18 and 29 years old in good health. Written as DNA, the CDR3 is TGTGCCAGCACTATGGGAGAGACCCAGTACTTC. This gives the protein CASTMGETQYF.